The entry below describes one T cell receptor (beta chain). No antigen is known for it. This sample is drawn from a study of T cells in localized non-small cell lung cancer. Study conclusions and caveats: Detection in adjacent lung was observed for a median around 55 of the top 100 tumor clones. Uninvolved adjacent lung had the highest recorded T cell clonality, with tumor below it. Analysis by sequencing included only one tumor region, so heterogeneity remains possible. Greater blood T cell density accompanied longer overall survival.

The CDR3 totals 15 residues. Trimming removed 7 bases at V and 2 bases at J, with 18 bases between. Germline V lookup: CDR1 SGHTS, CDR2 YDEGEE. The data were produced by immunoSEQ multiplex PCR, yet TCRdb's version contains in-frame clones alone and is incomplete. The sample contains 20,000 to 25,000 clones, roughly 87% of which appear only once. This sample comprised peripheral blood, obtained before any cancer treatment. The chain combines TRBV5-8 with TRBJ1-2; D perhaps matches TRBD1 (6 bases). The TCR originated in a male donor aged 60 or over with stage I squamous cell lung carcinoma. CDR3 sequence reads: CASVMARTANYGYTF. The CDR3 nucleotides are TGTGCCAGCGTCATGGCGCGGACAGCAAACTATGGCTACACCTTC.